One T cell receptor (beta chain) is described in this entry. Per the authors' pipeline: The assay estimated nucleated cells by amplifying reference gene primers. Sequencing used immunoSEQ multiplex PCR; TCRdb keeps in-frame clones, though not all of them. V, J and clone size reflect that table, while D and trimming were determined from the DNA. The sample comprises around 120,000 clones, 87% of which are singletons, and 7.7% rests with the top ten. Germline V gene sequence: CDR1 LNHDA, CDR2 SQIVND (reference sequence). V lost 5 bases, J lost 1 base, and 15 bases lay in between. The CDR3 sequence is 15 residues long. The data were taken from a study of blood T cell repertoires in COVID-19. Looking at the study overall: Collection of acute and convalescent COVID-19 samples took place in the United States, Italy and Spain.

The receptor comes from a human donor in a cohort sampled during active COVID-19. The chain combines TRBV19 with TRBJ2-7; possibly TRBD2 for D (6 bases). The sequencing sample was made of peripheral blood. The CDR3 loop is CASSPTWAGSYEQYF. The CDR3 bases are TGTGCCAGTAGTCCGACCTGGGCGGGGTCCTACGAGCAGTACTTC.